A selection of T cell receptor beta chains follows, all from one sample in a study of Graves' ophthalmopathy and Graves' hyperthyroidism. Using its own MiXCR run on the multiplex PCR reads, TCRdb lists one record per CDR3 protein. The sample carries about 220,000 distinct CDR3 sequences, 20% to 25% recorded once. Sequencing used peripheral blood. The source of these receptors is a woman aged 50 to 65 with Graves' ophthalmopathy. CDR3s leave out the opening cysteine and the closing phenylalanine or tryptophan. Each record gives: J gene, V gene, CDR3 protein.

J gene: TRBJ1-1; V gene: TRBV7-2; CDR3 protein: ASSSQVLRTEAF
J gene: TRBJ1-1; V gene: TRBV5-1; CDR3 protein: ASSRNRDSEAF
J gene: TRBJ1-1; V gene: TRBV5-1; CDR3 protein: ASSLEGGVLSTEAF
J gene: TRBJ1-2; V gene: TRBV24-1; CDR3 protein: ATSSPGHGANYGYT
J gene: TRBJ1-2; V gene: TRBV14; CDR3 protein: ASSPRTVVPIYGYT
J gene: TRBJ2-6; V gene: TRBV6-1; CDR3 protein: ASSGGRSSGANVLT
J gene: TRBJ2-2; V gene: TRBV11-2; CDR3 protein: ASSRAGANTGELF
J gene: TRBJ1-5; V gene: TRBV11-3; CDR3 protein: ASSLVKGFGGDQPQH
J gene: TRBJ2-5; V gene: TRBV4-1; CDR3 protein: ASSQDGGAGETQY
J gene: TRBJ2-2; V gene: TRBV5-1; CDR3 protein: ASSSREIDTGELF
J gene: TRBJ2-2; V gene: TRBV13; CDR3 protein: ASSSGTSGSSGELF
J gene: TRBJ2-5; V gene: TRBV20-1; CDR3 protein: SASFGTGSTGETQY
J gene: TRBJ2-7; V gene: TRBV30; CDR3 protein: AWSFLGGSSYEQY
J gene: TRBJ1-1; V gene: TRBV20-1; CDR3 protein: SAREPPGMNTEAF
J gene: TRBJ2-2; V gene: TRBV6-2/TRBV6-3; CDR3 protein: ASSMTSRNTGELF
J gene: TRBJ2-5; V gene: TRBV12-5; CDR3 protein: ASGSAETQY
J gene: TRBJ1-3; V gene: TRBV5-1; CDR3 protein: ASSPGFSLSGNTIY
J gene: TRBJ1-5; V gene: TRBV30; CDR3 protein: AWSGGGREQPQH
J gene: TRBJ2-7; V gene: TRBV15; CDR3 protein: ATSLVPPGQGDYEQY
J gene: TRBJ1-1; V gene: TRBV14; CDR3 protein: ASSLLEAGSEAF
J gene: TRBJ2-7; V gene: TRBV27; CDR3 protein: ASSLNGGEQY
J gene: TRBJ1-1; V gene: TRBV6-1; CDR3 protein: ASRKNTEAF
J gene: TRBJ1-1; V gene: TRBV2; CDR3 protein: ASKGEGGIEAF
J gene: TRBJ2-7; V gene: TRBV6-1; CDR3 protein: ASRTPGKDYEQY
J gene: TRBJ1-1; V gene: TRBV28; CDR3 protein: ASYGWGSLEAF
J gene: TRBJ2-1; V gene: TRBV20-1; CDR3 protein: SAHSPAGSSYNEQF
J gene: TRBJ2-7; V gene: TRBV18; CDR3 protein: ASSPSKAGYEQY
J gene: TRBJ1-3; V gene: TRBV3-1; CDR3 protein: ASSQEWDRSGNTIY
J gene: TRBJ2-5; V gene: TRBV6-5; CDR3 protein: ASSSRTEGETQY
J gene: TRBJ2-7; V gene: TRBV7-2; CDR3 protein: ASSLAGGTGTYEQY
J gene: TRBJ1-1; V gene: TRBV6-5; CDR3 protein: ASTLSGGGKAF
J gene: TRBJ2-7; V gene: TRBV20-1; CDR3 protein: SAKKFEGLAVTYEQY
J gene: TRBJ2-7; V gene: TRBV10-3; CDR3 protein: AISTRLAGEGEQY
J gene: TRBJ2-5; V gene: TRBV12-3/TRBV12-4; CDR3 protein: ASSMPRGAEY
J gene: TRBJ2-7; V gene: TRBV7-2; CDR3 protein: ASSFFGRERYEQY
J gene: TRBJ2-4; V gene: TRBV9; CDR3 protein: ASSVLAGGPKNIQY
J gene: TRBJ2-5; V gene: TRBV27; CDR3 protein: ASRSGDGVGTQY
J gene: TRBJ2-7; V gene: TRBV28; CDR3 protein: ASSHGRAGPSYEQY
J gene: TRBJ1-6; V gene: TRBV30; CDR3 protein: AWSLGRLNSPLH
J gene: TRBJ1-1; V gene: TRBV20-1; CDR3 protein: SHLGFQGVTEAF
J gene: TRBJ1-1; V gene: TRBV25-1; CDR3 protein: ASSEGFREPMNTEAF
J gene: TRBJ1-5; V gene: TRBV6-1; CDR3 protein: ASSLGGPNQPQH
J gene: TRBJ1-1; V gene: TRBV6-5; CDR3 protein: ASSSPRRGTEAF
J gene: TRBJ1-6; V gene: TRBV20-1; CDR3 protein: SARDQKQGDYSPLH
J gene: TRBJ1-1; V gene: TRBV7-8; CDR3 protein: ASSLVGVTEAF
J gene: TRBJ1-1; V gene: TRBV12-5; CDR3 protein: ASGPRTGVSEAF